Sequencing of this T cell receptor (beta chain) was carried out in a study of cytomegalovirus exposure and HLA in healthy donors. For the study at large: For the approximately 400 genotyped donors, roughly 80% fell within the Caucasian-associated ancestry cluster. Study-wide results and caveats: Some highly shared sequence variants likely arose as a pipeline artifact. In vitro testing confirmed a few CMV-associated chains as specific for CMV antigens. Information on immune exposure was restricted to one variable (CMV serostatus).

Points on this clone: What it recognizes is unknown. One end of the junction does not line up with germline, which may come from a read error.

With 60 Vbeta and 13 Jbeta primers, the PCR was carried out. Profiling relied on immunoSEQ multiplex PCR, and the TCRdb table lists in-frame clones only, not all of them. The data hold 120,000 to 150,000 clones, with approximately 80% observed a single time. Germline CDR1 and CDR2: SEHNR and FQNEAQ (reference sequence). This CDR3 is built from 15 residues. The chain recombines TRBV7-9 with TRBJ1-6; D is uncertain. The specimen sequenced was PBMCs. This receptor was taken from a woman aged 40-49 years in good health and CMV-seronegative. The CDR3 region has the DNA TGTTCCAGCAGCTTAGCGCGGGCCACCAATTCACCCCTCCACTTT. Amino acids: CSSSLARATNSPLHF.